This T cell receptor (beta chain) was observed in a study of blood T cell repertoires in COVID-19. Sequencing was performed with immunoSEQ multiplex PCR; in TCRdb, only in-frame clones are kept and a portion is missing. The table shows 130,000 to 150,000 clones, with roughly 90% occurring only once. The V and J ends lost 0 bases and 3 bases, in that order; junction bases with no gene match: 8. The CDR3 runs to 17 residues. Looked up from germline, CDR1 is SGDLS and CDR2 is YYNGEE. Assignments of participants to cohorts depended upon their own reported clinical history. V and J are TRBV9 and TRBJ1-5, with 8 bases matching TRBD1. This TCR derives from a woman in her 30s with acute COVID-19. The sample comprised PBMCs or T cells enriched from blood (not recorded which). The CDR3 sequence is CASSVARTGFYNQPQHF. For the CDR3, the DNA is TGTGCCAGCAGCGTAGCCAGGACAGGGTTCTACAATCAGCCCCAGCATTTT.